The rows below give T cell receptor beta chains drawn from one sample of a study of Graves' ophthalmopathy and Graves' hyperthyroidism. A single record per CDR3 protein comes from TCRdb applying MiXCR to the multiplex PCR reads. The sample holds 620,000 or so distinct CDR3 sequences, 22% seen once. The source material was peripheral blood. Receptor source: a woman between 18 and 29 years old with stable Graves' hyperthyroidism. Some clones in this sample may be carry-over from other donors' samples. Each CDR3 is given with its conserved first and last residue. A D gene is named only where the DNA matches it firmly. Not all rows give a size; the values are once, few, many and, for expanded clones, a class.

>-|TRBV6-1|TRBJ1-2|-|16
CASSKSSDGLIRGYTF
TGTGCCAGCAGCAAATCCTCGGACGGCCTGATAAGGGGCTACACCTTC
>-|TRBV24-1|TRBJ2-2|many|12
CATSDFTGELFF
TGTGCCACCAGTGATTTTACCGGGGAGCTGTTTTTT
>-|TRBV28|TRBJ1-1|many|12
CVIGQGATEAFF
TGTGTCATAGGGCAGGGAGCCACTGAAGCTTTCTTT
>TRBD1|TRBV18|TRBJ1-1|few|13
CASSLGQETEAFF
TGTGCCAGCTCGCTGGGACAGGAAACTGAAGCTTTCTTT
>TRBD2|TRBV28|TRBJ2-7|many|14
CASSGGGTSRFEYF
TGTGCCAGCAGTGGCGGGGGGACAAGTCGCTTCGAGTACTTC
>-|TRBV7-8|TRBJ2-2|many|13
CASSLRATGELFF
TGTGCCAGCAGCCTCCGGGCCACCGGGGAGCTGTTTTTT
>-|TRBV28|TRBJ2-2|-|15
CASSSKLGYTGELFF
TGTGCCAGCAGTTCCAAACTCGGGTACACCGGGGAGCTGTTTTTT
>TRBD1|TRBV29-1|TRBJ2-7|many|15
CSVVCQGTVPYEQYF
TGCAGCGTTGTTTGCCAGGGGACAGTACCCTACGAGCAGTACTTC
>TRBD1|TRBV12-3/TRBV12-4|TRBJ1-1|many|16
CASSLTTGTGGTEAFF
TGTGCCAGCAGTTTGACAACCGGGACAGGGGGCACTGAAGCTTTCTTT
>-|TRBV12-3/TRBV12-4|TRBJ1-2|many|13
CASRDTGGYGYTF
TGTGCCAGCAGGGATACAGGTGGCTATGGCTACACCTTC
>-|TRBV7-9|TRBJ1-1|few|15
CASSLEGSSGTEAFF
TGTGCCAGCAGCTTAGAGGGGAGCTCCGGCACTGAAGCTTTCTTT
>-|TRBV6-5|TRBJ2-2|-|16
CASSYSPVGQDGELFF
TGTGCCAGCAGTTACTCGCCGGTGGGGCAGGACGGGGAGCTGTTTTTT
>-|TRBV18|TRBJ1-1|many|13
CASSRNWKAEAFF
TGTGCCAGCTCACGAAATTGGAAGGCTGAAGCTTTCTTT
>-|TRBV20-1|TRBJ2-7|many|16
CSAREEDRRGHYEQYF
TGCAGTGCTAGAGAAGAGGATCGTAGGGGTCACTACGAGCAGTACTTC
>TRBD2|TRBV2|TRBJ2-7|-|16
CASSDSLTSGYYEQYF
TGTGCCAGCAGTGATTCTCTTACTAGCGGGTACTACGAGCAGTACTTC
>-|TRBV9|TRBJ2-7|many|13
CASSVVKYYEQYF
TGTGCCAGCAGCGTAGTAAAGTACTACGAGCAGTACTTC
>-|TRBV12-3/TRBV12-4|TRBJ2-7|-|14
CASRSGAATYEQYF
TGTGCCAGCAGATCAGGGGCCGCTACCTACGAGCAGTACTTC
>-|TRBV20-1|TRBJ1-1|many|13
CSAKDGNRAEAFF
TGCAGTGCCAAGGACGGCAATAGGGCTGAAGCTTTCTTT
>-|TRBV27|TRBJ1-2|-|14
CASTVYYRDNGYTF
TGTGCCAGCACCGTTTATTATCGGGATAATGGCTACACCTTC
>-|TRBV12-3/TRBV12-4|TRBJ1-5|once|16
CASSFYRGTGDQPQHF
TGTGCCAGCAGTTTCTATCGCGGGACGGGGGATCAGCCCCAGCATTTT
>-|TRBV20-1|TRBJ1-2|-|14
CSARPIGGPRGYTF
TGCAGTGCTCGACCCATCGGGGGCCCGAGGGGCTACACCTTC
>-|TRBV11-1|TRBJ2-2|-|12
CASGPFTGELFF
TGTGCCAGCGGCCCCTTTACCGGGGAGCTGTTTTTT
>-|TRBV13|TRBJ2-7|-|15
CASSSSLVGGYEQYF
TGTGCCAGCAGCTCCTCTCTAGTAGGGGGATACGAGCAGTACTTC
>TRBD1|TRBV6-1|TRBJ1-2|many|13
CASGQGLYYGYTF
TGTGCCAGTGGACAGGGCCTTTACTATGGCTACACCTTC
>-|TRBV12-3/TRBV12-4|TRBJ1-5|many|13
CASSFNGDQPQHF
TGTGCCAGCAGTTTTAACGGGGATCAGCCCCAGCATTTT
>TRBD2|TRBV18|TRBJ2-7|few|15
CASSPPFSGSYEQYF
TGTGCCAGCTCACCACCGTTTAGCGGGAGTTACGAGCAGTACTTC
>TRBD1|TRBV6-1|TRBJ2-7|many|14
CASSRTGTPHEQYF
TGTGCCAGCAGTCGGACAGGGACTCCCCACGAGCAGTACTTC
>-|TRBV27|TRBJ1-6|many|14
CASSSQGWYSPLHF
TGTGCCAGCAGTTCACAGGGATGGTATTCACCCCTCCACTTT
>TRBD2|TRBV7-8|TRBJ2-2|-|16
CASSLGPSGGTGELFF
TGTGCCAGCAGCTTAGGGCCTAGCGGGGGCACCGGGGAGCTGTTTTTT
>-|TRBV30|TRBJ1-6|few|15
CAWSVKSSYNSPLHF
TGTGCCTGGAGTGTAAAGAGCTCCTATAATTCACCCCTCCACTTT
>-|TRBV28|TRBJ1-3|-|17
CASSLWSQGRFGNTIYF
TGTGCCAGCAGTTTGTGGAGTCAGGGTAGATTTGGAAACACCATATATTTT
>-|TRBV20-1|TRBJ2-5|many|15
CSARDLGSIQETQYF
TGCAGTGCTAGAGATTTAGGGTCGATACAAGAGACCCAGTACTTC
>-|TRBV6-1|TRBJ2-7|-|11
CASSVGVTQYF
TGTGCCAGCAGTGTAGGGGTGACGCAGTACTTC
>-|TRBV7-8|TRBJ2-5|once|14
CASSIRVLEETQYF
TGTGCCAGCAGCATCAGGGTCCTTGAAGAGACCCAGTACTTC
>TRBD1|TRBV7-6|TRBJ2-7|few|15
CASSFAGTGADEQYF
TGTGCCAGCAGCTTCGCCGGGACAGGGGCCGACGAGCAGTACTTC
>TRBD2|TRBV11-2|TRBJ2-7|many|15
CASSPRVAGYYEQYF
TGTGCCAGCAGCCCCAGGGTAGCGGGATACTACGAGCAGTACTTC
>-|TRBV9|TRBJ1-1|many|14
CASSVGSTNTEAFF
TGTGCCAGCAGCGTAGGCAGCACGAACACTGAAGCTTTCTTT
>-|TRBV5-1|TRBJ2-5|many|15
CASSLLASQRETQYF
TGCGCCAGCAGCTTGCTCGCTAGTCAACGAGAGACCCAGTACTTC
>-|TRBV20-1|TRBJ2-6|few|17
CSAKAPRGAYGANVLTF
TGCAGTGCCAAAGCCCCTAGAGGGGCGTACGGGGCCAACGTCCTGACTTTC
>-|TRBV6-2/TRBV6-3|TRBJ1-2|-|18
CASSPGTKPVWGIYGYTF
TGTGCCAGCAGTCCCGGGACAAAACCCGTCTGGGGGATCTATGGCTACACCTTC
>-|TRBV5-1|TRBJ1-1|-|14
CASSRKQGNTEAFF
TGCGCCAGCAGCAGAAAACAGGGAAACACTGAAGCTTTCTTT
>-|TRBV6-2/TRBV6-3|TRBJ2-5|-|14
CASKKPQVQETQYF
TGTGCCAGCAAGAAACCACAGGTCCAAGAGACCCAGTACTTC
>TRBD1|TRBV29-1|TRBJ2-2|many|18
CSVEDSEPRGLRTGELFF
TGCAGCGTTGAAGATTCAGAGCCCAGGGGGCTTCGCACCGGGGAGCTGTTTTTT
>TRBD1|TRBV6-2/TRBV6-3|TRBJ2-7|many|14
CASSDRGLLDEQYF
TGTGCCAGCAGTGACAGGGGGCTTCTCGACGAGCAGTACTTC
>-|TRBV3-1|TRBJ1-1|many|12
CASSQVNTEAFF
TGTGCCAGCAGCCAAGTGAACACTGAAGCTTTCTTT
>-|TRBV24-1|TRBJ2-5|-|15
CATSDPGRIQETQYF
TGTGCCACCAGTGACCCGGGACGTATTCAAGAGACCCAGTACTTC
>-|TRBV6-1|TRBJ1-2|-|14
CASSPAGGDYGYTF
TGTGCCAGCAGTCCAGCCGGGGGGGACTATGGCTACACCTTC
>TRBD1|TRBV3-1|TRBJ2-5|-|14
CASSQSTGGETQYF
TGTGCCAGCAGCCAGTCGACAGGGGGGGAGACCCAGTACTTC
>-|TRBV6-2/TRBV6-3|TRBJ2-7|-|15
CASSYSTAPKCEQYF
TGTGCCAGCAGTTACTCGACAGCCCCAAAATGCGAGCAGTACTTC
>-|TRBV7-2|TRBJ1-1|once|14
CASSLVGVYTEAFF
TGTGCCAGCAGCTTAGTGGGGGTGTACACTGAAGCTTTCTTT
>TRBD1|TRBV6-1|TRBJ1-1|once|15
CASPGTGGLNTEAFF
TGTGCCAGCCCTGGGACAGGGGGATTAAACACTGAAGCTTTCTTT